This TCR beta chain appears in the sequencing data of a study of blood T cells in healthy people across ages. The use of a sample-barcoded 5' primer and a J-beta primer mix characterized a second PCR of about 7 to 12 cycles. One entry per CDR3 protein, called by TCRdb with MiXCR from the 5' RACE reads. The table lists about 570,000 distinct CDR3 sequences, 27% of them singletons. The V and J ends lost 5 bases and 1 base, in that order; junction bases with no gene match: 9. In germline, CDR1 is MDHEN, CDR2 SYDVKM. The CDR3 runs to 16 residues. The same specimen was also included in a second study, on T cells of mothers and their children. That paper notes: Amplification in the second PCR used the M1S primer, which added sample barcodes and 2-4 random nucleotides. Per child, 2.8 million or so TCR beta CDR3 reads were obtained, against over 9 million per mother.

Sequenced input: blood. The sequence came from a boy aged 2 to 10 in good health. V and J are TRBV28 and TRBJ2-3, with 7 positions matching TRBD1. The CDR3 protein is CASSLGQERGTDTQYF. As DNA, the CDR3 is TGTGCCAGCAGTCTCGGACAGGAACGGGGCACAGATACGCAGTATTTT.